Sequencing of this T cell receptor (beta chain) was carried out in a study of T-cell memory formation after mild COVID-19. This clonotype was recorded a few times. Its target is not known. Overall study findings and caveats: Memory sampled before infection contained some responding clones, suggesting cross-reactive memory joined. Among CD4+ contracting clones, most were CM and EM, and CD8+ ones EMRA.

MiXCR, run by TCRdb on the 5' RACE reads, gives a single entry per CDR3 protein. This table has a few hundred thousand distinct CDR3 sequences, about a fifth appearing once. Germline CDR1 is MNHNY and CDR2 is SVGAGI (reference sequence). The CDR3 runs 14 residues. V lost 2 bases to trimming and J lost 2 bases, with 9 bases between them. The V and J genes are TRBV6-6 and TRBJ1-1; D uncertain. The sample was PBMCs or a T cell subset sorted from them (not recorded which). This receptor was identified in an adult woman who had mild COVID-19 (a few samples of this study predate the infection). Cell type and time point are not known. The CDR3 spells CASSYVRINTEAFF. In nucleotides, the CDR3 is TGTGCCAGCAGTTACGTACGGATAAACACTGAAGCTTTCTTT.